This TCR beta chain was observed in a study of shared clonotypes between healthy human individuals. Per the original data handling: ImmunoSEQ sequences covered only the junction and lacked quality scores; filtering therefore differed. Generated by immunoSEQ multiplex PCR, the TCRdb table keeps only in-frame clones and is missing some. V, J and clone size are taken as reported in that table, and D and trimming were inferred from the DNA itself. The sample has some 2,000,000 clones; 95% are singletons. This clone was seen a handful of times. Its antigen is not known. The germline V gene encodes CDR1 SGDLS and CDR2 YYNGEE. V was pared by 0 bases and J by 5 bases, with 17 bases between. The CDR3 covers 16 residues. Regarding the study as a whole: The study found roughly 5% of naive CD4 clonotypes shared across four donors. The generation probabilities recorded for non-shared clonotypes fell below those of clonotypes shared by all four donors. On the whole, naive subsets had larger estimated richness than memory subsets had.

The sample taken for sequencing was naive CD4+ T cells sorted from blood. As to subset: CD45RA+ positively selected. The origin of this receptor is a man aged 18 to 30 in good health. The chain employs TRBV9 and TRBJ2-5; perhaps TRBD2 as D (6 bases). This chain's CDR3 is CASSVATSGGSETQYF. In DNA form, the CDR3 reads TGTGCCAGCAGCGTAGCTACCTCTGGGGGGAGTGAGACCCAGTACTTC. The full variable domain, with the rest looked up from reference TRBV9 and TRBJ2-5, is DSGVTQTPKHLITATGQRVTLRCSPRSGDLSVYWYQQSLDQGLQFLIQYYNGEERAKGNILERFSAQQFPDLHSELNLSSLELGDSALYFCASSVATSGGSETQYFGPGTRLLVL.